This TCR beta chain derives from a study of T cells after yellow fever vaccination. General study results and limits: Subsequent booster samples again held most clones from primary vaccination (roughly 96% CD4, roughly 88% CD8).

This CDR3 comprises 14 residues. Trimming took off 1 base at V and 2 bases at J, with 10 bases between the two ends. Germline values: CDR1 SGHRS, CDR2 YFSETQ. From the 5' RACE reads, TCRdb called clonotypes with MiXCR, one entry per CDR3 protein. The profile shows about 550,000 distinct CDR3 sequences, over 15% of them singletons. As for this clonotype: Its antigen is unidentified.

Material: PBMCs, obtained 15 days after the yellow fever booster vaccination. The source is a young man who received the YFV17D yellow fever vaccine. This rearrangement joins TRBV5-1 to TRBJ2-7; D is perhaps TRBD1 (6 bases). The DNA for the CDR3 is TGCGCCAGCAGCTTGAGGGGGTTACCCTACGAGCAGTACTTC. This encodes CASSLRGLPYEQYF.